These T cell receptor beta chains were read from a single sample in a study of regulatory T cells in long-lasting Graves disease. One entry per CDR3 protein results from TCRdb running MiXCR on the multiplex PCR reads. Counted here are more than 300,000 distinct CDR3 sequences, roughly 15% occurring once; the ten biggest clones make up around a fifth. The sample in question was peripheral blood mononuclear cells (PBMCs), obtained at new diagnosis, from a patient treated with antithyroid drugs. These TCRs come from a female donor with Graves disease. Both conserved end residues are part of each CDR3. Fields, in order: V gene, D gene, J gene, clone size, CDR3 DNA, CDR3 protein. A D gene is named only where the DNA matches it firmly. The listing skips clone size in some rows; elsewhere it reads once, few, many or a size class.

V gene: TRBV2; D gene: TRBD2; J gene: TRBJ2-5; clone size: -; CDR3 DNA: TGTGCCAGCAGTGAGGGTCGGCTAGCGGATCGAGAGACCCAGTACTTC; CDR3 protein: CASSEGRLADRETQYF
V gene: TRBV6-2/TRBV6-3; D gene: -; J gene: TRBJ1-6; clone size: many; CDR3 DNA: TGTGCCAGCAGTTACTTGGCATCGGATAATTCACCCCTCCACTTT; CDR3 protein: CASSYLASDNSPLHF
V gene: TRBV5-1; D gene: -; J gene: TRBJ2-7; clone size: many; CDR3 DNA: TGCGCCAGCAGCTTGGCGGCGGACTCCTACGAGCAGTACTTC; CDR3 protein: CASSLAADSYEQYF
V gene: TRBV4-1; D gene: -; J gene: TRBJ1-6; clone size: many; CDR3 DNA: TGCGCCAGCAGCCTTTTCGGGGGAAAACAGGAGGGCTCACCCCTCCACTTT; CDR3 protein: CASSLFGGKQEGSPLHF
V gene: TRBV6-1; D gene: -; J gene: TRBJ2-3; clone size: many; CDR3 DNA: -; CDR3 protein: CATFVGRYAVFWGDTQYF
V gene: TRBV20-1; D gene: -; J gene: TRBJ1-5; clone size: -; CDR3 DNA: TGCAGCGCCACCGAACCCGGGAGTCAGCCCCAGCATTTT; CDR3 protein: CSATEPGSQPQHF
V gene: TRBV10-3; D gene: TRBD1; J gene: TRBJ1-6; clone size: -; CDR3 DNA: TGTGCCATCAGAGGGACAGCTAATAATTCACCCCTCCACTTT; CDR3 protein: CAIRGTANNSPLHF
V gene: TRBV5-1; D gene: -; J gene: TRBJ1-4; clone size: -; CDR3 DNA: TGCGCCAGCAGCTTGGAGCGGGCTAATGAAAAACTGTTTTTT; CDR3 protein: CASSLERANEKLFF
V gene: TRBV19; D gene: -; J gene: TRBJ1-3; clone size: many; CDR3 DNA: TGTGCCAGTAGTGCCGCCGGGACAAAACGGGGAAACACCATATATTTT; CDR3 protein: CASSAAGTKRGNTIYF
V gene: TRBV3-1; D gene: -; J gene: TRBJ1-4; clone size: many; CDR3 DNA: TGTGCCAGCAGCCCCTGGGGGTTAGATGAAAAACTGTTTTTT; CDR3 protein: CASSPWGLDEKLFF
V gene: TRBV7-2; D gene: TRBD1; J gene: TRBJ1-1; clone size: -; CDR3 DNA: TGTGCCAGCAGCCAACAACTCAGGGGGCGTTTAAACACTGAAGCTTTCTTT; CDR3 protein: CASSQQLRGRLNTEAFF
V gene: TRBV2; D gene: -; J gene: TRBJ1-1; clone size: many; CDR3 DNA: TGTGCCAGCAGACCGATAAACACTGAAGCTTTCTTT; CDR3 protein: CASRPINTEAFF
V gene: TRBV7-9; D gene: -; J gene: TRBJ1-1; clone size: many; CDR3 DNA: TGTGCCAGCAGCTTGGTGCAGTTCACTGAAGCTTTCTTT; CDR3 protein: CASSLVQFTEAFF
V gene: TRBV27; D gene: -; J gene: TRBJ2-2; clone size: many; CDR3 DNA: TGCGCCAGCAGCCAACCAGGGTTAGCCGGGGAGCTGTTTTTT; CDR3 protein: CASSQPGLAGELFF
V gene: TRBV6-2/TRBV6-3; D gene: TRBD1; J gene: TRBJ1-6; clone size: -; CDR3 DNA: TGTGCCAGCAGTGAAGGGGGCCGACAAGGAGGTAATTCACCCCTCCACTTT; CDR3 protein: CASSEGGRQGGNSPLHF
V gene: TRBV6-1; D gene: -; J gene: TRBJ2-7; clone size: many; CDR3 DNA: TGTGCCAGCAATACGCGTCGGCCCAGCGGAGGAGCCGAGCAGTACTTC; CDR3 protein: CASNTRRPSGGAEQYF
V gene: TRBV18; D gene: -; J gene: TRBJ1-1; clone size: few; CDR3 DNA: TGTGCCAGCTCACTCAGGTCGGCGATGAACACTGAAGCTTTCTTT; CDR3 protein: CASSLRSAMNTEAFF
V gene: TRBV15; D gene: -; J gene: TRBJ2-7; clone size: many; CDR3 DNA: TGTGCCACCAGCAGGGGCAAGGGGTTTCGGAACGAGCAGTACTTC; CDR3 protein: CATSRGKGFRNEQYF
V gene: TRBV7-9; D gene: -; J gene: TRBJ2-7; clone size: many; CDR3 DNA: TGTGCCAGCAGCTTCGAAAGGACAATCGGCTACGAGCAGTACTTC; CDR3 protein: CASSFERTIGYEQYF
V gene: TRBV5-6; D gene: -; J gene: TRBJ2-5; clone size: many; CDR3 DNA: TGTGCCAGCAGCTCCTGGGGAGGCGAGACCCAGTACTTC; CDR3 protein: CASSSWGGETQYF
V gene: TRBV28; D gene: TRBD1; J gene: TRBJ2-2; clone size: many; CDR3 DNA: TGTGCCAGCAGTTTTCTGACAGGGGAGAACACCGGGGAGCTGTTTTTT; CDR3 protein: CASSFLTGENTGELFF
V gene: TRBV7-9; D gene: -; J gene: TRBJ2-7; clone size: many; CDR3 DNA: TGTGCCAGCAGCTCCCCGCAGAAATCCTACGAGCAGTACTTC; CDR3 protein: CASSSPQKSYEQYF
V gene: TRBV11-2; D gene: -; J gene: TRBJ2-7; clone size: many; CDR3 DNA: TGTGCCAGCGAACCCGGGCAGGGGCATAATTACGAGCAGTACTTC; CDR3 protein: CASEPGQGHNYEQYF
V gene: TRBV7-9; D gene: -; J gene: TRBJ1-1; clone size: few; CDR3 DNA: TGTGCCAGCAGCTTAGGAGTATCTGAAAACACTGAAGCTTTCTTT; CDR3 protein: CASSLGVSENTEAFF
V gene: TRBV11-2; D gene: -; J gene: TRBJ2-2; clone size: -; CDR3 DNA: TGTGCCAGCAGACAGACGAACACCGGGGAGCTGTTTTTT; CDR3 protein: CASRQTNTGELFF
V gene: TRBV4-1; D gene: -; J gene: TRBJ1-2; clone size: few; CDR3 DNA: TGCGCCAGCAGCCCTCTTGCGGGAATGAAAGGCTACACCTTC; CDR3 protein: CASSPLAGMKGYTF
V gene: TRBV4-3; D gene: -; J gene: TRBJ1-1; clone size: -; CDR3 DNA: TGCGCCAGCAGCCAAGACGGAGTGAACACTGAAGCTTTCTTT; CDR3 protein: CASSQDGVNTEAFF
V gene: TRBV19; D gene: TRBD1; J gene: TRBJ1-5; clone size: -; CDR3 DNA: TGTGCCAGTGGTATAGTTCACAGGGGAAGCAATCAGCCCCAGCATTTT; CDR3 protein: CASGIVHRGSNQPQHF
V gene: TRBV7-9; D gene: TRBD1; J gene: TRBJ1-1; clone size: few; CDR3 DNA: TGTGCCAGCAGCGACAGGGGGCAGGCTAACAGTGAAGCTTTCTTT; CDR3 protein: CASSDRGQANSEAFF
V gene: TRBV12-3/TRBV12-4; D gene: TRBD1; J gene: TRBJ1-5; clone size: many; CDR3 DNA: TGTGCCAGCAGTTTAGGACAGGGATATCAGCCCCAGCATTTT; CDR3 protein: CASSLGQGYQPQHF
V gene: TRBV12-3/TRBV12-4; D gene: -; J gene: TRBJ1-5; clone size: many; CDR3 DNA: TGTGCCAGCAGCTTAAACAGGGATCAGCCCCAGCATTTT; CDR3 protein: CASSLNRDQPQHF
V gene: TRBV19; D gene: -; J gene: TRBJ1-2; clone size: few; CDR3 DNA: TGTGCCAGTAGGGAGGGGGGCGACTATGGCTACACCTTC; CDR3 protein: CASREGGDYGYTF
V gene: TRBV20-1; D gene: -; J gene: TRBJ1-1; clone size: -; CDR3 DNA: TGCAGTGCTAGGGCAGCGGGAGAGAAGTCCTACAATGAGCAGTACTTT; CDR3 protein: CSARAAGEKSYNEQYF
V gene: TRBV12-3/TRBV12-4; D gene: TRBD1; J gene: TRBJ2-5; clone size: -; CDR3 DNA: TGTGCCAGCAGTTTAGCCGGAGGGGACAGGTCTAAGTCCCAGTACTTC; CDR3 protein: CASSLAGGDRSKSQYF
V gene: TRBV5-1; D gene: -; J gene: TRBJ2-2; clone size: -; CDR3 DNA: TGCGCCAGCAGCCGGACTCGTGGGGCTCAACGGAACACCGGGGAGCTGTTTTTT; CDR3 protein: CASSRTRGAQRNTGELFF
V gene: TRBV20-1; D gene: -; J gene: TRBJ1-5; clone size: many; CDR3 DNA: TGCAGTGCTAGAGGTGCGGGCAATCAGCCCCAGCATTTT; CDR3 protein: CSARGAGNQPQHF
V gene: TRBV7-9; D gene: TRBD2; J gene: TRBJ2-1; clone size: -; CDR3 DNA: TGTGCCAGCAGCTTAGCGTATACCACCGGGACTAGTCACAATGAGCAGTTCTTC; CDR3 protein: CASSLAYTTGTSHNEQFF
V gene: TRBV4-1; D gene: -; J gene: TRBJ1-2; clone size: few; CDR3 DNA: TGCGCCAGCAGCAACCGAACAGCCGCTAACTATGGCTACACCTTC; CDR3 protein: CASSNRTAANYGYTF
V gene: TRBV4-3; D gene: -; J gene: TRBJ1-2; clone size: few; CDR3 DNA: TGCGCCAGCAGCCCGAATGACAGGAACTATGGCTACACCTTC; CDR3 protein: CASSPNDRNYGYTF
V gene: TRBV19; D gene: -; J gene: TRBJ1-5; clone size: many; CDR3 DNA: TGTGCCAGTAGTATCACTCTCCCGGTCGAGGTAGATCAGCCCCAGCATTTT; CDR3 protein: CASSITLPVEVDQPQHF
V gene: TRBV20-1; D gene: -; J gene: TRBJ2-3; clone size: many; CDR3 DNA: TGCAGTGCTAGACCGCCCCCGGGGCGGGTGGTAACAGATACGCAGTATTTT; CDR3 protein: CSARPPPGRVVTDTQYF
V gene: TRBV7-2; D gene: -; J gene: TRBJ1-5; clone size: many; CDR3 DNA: TGTGCCAGCAGCTTAGCTTCCCAGCCCCAGCATTTT; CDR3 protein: CASSLASQPQHF
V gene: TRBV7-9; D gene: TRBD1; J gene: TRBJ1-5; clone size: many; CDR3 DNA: TGTGCCAGCAGCCTGACAGGGGTGGATCAGCCCCAGCATTTT; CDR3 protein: CASSLTGVDQPQHF
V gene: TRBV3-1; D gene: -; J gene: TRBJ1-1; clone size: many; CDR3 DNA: TGTGCCAGCAGCCAAGATAATAGAGTTCCTGAAGCTTTCTTT; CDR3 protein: CASSQDNRVPEAFF
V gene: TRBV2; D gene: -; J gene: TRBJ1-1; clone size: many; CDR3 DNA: TGTGCCAGCACCGGACGGCAGGCGGCTATAATGAACACTGAAGCTTTCTTT; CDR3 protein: CASTGRQAAIMNTEAFF
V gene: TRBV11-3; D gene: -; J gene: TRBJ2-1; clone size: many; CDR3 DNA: TGTGCCAGCAGCTTAGGGGATATCTACAATGAGCAGTTCTTC; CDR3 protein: CASSLGDIYNEQFF